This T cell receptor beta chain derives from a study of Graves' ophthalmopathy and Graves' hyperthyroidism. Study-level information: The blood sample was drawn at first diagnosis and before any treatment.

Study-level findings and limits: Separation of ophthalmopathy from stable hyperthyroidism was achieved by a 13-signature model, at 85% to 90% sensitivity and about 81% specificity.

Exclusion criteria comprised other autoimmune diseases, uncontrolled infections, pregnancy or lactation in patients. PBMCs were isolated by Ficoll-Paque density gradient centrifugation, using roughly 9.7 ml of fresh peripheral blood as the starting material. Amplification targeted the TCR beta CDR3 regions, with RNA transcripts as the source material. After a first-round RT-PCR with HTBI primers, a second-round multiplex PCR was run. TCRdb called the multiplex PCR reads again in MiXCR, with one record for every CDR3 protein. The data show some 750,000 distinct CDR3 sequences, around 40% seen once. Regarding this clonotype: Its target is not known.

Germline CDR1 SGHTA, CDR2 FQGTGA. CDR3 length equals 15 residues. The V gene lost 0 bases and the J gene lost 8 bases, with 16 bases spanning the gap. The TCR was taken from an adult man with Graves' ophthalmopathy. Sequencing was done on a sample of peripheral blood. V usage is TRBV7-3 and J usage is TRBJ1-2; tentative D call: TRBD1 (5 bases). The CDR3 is CASSLTGAGPVGYTF. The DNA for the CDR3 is TGTGCCAGCAGCTTAACGGGAGCAGGGCCCGTCGGCTACACCTTC. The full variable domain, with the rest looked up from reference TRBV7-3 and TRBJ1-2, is GAGVSQTPSNKVTEKGKYVELRCDPISGHTALYWYRQSLGQGPEFLIYFQGTGAADDSGLPNDRFFAVRPEGSVSTLKIQRTERGDSAVYLCASSLTGAGPVGYTFGSGTRLTVV.